This TCR beta chain emerged from a study of shared clonotypes between healthy human individuals. Method: immunoSEQ multiplex PCR; TCRdb's copy keeps in-frame clones and lacks some. The data show 800,000 to 1,200,000 clones, about 80% seen once. A split of CD4+ cells into CD45RA+ naive and CD45RA-negative memory subsets was performed. The sample consisted of memory CD4+ T cells from PBMCs. Subset reported: CD45RA-negative fraction. The clonotype comes from a man between 18 and 35 years old in good health. Some clones in this sample may be carry-over from other donors' samples.

The CDR3 nucleotides read TGTGCCAGTAGTGAGGGTTGGGGCTATGGCTACACCTTC. Protein product: CASSEGWGYGYTF. The chain couples TRBV19 to TRBJ1-2; D not resolved. Germline CDR1 LNHDA, CDR2 SQIVND (reference sequence). The CDR3 is 13 residues long. V was pared by 5 bases and J by 4 bases, with 11 bases between.